This T cell receptor (beta chain) came from a study of blood T cell repertoires in COVID-19. Authors' methods: By means of reference gene primer amplification, nucleated cell counts were estimated. TCRdb's copy holds only in-frame clones and misses some; the assay was immunoSEQ multiplex PCR. V, J and clone size reflect that table, while D and trimming were determined from the DNA. This table has about 400,000 clones, roughly 89% appearing once. V lost 3 bases and J lost 7; bases outside the gene matches: 12. The CDR3 contains 15 residues. Germline CDR1 SGHRS, CDR2 YFSETQ. The TCR comes from a woman in her 30s with active or convalescent COVID-19. The chain recombines TRBV5-1 with TRBJ2-7; 8 positions agree with TRBD2. Sequencing was done on a sample of peripheral blood. The CDR3 nucleotides read TGCGCCAGCAGCTCGGGCGGGGGGTTCTACGCAGAGCAGTACTTC. Translating gives CASSSGGGFYAEQYF.